This paragraph reports one T cell receptor (beta chain). Its antigen is currently unknown. The naive CD8 population came from CD45RO-negative cells selected for CCR7, without terminally differentiated effector memory CD45RA+ cells. This specimen comes from a study of shared clonotypes between healthy human individuals. Findings of the study overall: Relative to their counterparts shared across all four donors, non-shared clonotypes exhibited diminished generation probabilities.

This CDR3 is built from 16 residues. V gave up 3 bases and J gave up 2 bases; unmatched junction bases: 4. The germline V gene has CDR1 MNHNS and CDR2 SASEGT. The assay was immunoSEQ multiplex PCR, and TCRdb's table has in-frame clones only and misses some. The table has around 1.9 million clones, 93% seen once; the top ten hold around 1.8%. The V gene is TRBV6-1, the J gene TRBJ1-5, with TRBD1 identical over 10 bases. The sample was naive CD8+ T cells from PBMCs. This sequence originates from a man aged 18 to 29 in good health. Some clones in this sample may be carry-over from other donors' samples. CDR3 coding DNA: TGTGCCAGCAGTGAGCTGGGGACAGGGGGCAATCAGCCCCAGCATTTT. This encodes CASSELGTGGNQPQHF.